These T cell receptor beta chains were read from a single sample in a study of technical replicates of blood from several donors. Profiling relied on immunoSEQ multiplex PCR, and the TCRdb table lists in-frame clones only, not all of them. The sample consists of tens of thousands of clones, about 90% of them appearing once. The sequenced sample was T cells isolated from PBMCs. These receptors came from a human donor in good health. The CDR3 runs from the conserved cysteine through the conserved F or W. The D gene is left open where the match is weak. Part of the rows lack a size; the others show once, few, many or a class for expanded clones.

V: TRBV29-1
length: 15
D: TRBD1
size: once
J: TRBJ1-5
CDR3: CSVGGTGAIDQPQHF
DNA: TGCAGCGTTGGAGGGACAGGGGCCATAGATCAGCCCCAGCATTTT

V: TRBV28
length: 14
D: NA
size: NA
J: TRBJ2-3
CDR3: CASSLWGPTDTQYF
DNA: TGTGCCAGCAGTTTATGGGGCCCCACAGATACGCAGTATTTT

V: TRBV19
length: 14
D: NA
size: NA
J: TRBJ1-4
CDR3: CASSQLKANEKLFF
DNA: TGTGCCAGTTCACAACTAAAAGCTAATGAAAAACTGTTTTTT

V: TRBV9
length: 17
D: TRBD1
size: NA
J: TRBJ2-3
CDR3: CASSVGGQATYTDTQYF
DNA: TGTGCCAGCAGCGTAGGGGGACAGGCGACTTACACAGATACGCAGTATTTT

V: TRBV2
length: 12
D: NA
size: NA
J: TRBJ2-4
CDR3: CASTSSKNIQYF
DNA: TGTGCCAGCACTTCTTCCAAAAACATTCAGTACTTC

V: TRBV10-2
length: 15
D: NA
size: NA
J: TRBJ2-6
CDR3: CASSATGAGANVLTF
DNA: TGCGCCAGCAGTGCCACAGGAGCTGGGGCCAACGTCCTGACTTTC

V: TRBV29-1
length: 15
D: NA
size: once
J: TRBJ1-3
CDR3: CSVQWLVSRGNTIYF
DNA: TGCAGCGTTCAATGGTTAGTGTCTCGTGGAAACACCATATATTTT

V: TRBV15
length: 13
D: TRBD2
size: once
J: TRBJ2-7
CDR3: CATKLAGGWEQYF
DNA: TGTGCCACCAAACTAGCGGGAGGGTGGGAGCAGTACTTC

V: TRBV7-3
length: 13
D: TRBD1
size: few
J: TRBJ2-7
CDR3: CASSWTGAGEQYF
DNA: TGTGCCAGCAGCTGGACAGGGGCGGGCGAGCAGTACTTC

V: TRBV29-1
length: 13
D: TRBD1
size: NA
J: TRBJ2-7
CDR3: CSVPDRDLNEQYF
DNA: TGCAGCGTACCCGACAGGGACCTTAACGAGCAGTACTTC

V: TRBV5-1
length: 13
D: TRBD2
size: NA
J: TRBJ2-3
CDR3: CASSNPSGDTQYF
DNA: TGCGCCAGCAGCAATCCTAGCGGAGATACGCAGTATTTT

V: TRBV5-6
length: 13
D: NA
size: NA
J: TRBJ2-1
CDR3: CASSWSSYNEQFF
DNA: TGTGCCAGCAGCTGGAGCTCCTACAATGAGCAGTTCTTC

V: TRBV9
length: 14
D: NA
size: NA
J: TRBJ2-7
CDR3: CASSVSGGSYEQYF
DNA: TGTGCCAGCAGCGTATCCGGGGGCTCCTACGAGCAGTACTTC

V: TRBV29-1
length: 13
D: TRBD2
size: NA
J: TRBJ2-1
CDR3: CSVEAGGPNEQFF
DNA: TGCAGCGTTGAAGCGGGAGGGCCCAATGAGCAGTTCTTC

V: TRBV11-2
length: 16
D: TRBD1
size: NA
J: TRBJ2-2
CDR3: CASSPGTVKNTGELFF
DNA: TGTGCCAGCAGCCCCGGGACAGTAAAGAACACCGGGGAGCTGTTTTTT

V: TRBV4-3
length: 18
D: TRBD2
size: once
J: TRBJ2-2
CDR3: CASSQEMSREYFTGELFF
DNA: TGCGCCAGCAGCCAAGAGATGTCGCGGGAGTACTTCACCGGGGAGCTGTTTTTT

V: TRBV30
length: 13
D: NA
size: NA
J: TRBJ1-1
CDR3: CAWSGQSGTEAFF
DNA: TGTGCCTGGAGCGGACAGAGCGGCACTGAAGCTTTCTTT

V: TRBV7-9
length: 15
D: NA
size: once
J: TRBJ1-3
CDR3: CASSVQTTSGNTIYF
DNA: TGTGCCAGCAGCGTTCAGACTACCTCTGGAAACACCATATATTTT

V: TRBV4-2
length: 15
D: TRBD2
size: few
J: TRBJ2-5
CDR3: CASSFTSGGSETQYF
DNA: TGTGCCAGCAGCTTCACTAGCGGGGGCTCAGAGACCCAGTACTTC

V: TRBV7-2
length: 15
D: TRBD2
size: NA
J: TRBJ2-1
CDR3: CASSLERGSYNEQFF
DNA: TGTGCCAGCAGCTTGGAGCGGGGCTCCTACAATGAGCAGTTCTTC

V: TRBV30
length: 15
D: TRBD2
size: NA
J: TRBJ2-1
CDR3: CAWSRLAGVVDEQFF
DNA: TGTGCCTGGAGTAGGCTAGCGGGAGTCGTCGATGAGCAGTTCTTC

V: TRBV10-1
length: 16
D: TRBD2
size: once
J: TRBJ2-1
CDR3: CASSVASGTSLYEQFF
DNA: TGCGCCAGCAGTGTAGCTTCCGGGACTAGCTTGTATGAGCAGTTCTTC

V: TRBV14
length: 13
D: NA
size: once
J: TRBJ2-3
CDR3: CASSLQGYDTQYF
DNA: TGTGCCAGCAGCCTTCAGGGATACGATACGCAGTATTTT

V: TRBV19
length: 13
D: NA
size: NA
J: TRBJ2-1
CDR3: CASSIVSGNEQFF
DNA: TGTGCCAGTAGTATCGTTTCGGGGAATGAGCAGTTCTTC

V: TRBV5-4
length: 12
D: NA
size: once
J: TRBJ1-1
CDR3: CASSLPGTEAFF
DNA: TGTGCCAGCAGCTTACCGGGGACTGAAGCTTTCTTT

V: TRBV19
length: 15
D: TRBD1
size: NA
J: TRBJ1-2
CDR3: CASSIGTGANYGYTF
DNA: TGTGCCAGTAGTATAGGGACAGGAGCAAACTATGGCTACACCTTC

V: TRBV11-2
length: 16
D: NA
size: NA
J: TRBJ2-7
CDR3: CASSLTLTGPTDEQYF
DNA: TGTGCCAGCAGCTTAACCCTGACAGGCCCTACTGACGAGCAGTACTTC

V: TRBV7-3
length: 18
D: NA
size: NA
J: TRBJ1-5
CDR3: CASSLTFAGEFGDQPQHF
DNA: TGTGCCAGCAGCTTAACATTCGCAGGGGAGTTTGGAGATCAGCCCCAGCATTTT

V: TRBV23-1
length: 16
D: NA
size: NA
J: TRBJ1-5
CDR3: CASSQSYSGRAQPQHF
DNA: TGCGCCAGCAGTCAATCTTATTCGGGCAGGGCCCAGCCCCAGCATTTT

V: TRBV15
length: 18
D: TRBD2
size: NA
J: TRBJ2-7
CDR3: CATSTLGTRGLAKSEQYF
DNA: TGTGCCACCAGCACCCTGGGGACGCGGGGACTAGCGAAAAGCGAGCAGTACTTC

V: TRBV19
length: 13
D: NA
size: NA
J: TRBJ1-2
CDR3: CASTSQGSYGYTF
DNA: TGTGCCAGTACCTCACAGGGATCCTATGGCTACACCTTC

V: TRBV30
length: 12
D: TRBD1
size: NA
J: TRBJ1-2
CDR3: CAWSGQGYGYTF
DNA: TGTGCCTGGTCGGGACAGGGGTATGGCTACACCTTC

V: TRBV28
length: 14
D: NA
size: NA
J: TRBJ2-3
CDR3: CASSLRPGRDTQYF
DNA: TGTGCCAGCAGTTTACGACCCGGGAGAGATACGCAGTATTTT

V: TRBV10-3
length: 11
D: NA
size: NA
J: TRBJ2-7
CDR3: CAITTGNEQYF
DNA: TGTGCCATCACTACAGGGAACGAGCAGTACTTC

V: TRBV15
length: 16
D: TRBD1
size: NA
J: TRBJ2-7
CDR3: CATSSGQAMIPYEQYF
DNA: TGTGCCACCAGCAGCGGACAGGCAATGATCCCCTACGAGCAGTACTTC

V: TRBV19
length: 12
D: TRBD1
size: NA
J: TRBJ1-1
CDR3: CASSMGDREAFF
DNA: TGTGCCAGTAGTATGGGGGACAGAGAAGCTTTCTTT

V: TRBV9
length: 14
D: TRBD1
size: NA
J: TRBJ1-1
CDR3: CASSVVQGSTEAFF
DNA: TGTGCCAGCAGCGTAGTACAGGGGAGTACTGAAGCTTTCTTT

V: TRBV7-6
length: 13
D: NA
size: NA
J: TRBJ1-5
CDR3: CASSSSGNQPQHF
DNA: TGTGCCAGCAGCTCTTCAGGCAATCAGCCCCAGCATTTT

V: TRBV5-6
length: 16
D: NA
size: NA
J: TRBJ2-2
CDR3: CASSWTGTPITGELFF
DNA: TGTGCCAGCAGCTGGACCGGGACACCTATCACCGGGGAGCTGTTTTTT

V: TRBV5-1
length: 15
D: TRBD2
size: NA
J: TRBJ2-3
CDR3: CASSLAGVPTDTQYF
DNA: TGCGCCAGCAGCTTAGCGGGAGTTCCAACAGATACGCAGTATTTT

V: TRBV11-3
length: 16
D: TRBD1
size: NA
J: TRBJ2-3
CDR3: CASSPRDSFRTDTQYF
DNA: TGTGCCAGCAGCCCCCGGGACAGTTTTCGGACAGATACGCAGTATTTT

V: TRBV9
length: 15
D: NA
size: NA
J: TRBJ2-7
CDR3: CASSLRWGHGYEQYF
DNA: TGTGCCAGCAGCCTAAGATGGGGGCATGGGTACGAGCAGTACTTC

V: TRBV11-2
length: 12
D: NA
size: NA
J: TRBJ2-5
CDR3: CASSLDLETQYF
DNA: TGTGCCAGCAGCTTAGATCTCGAGACCCAGTACTTC

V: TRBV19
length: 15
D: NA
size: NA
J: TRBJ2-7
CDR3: CASRSLQRESYEQYF
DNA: TGTGCCAGTCGCTCCTTACAGAGAGAGTCCTACGAGCAGTACTTC

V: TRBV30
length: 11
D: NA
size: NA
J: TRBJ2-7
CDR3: CAWSGSYEQYF
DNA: TGTGCCTGGAGTGGCAGCTACGAGCAGTACTTC

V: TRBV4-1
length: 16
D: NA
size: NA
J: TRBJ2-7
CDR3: CASSLASPGVSYEQYF
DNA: TGCGCCAGCAGCCTCGCAAGCCCGGGTGTTTCCTACGAGCAGTACTTC

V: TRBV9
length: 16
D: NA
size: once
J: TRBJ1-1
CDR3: CASSVVPGLRNTEAFF
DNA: TGTGCCAGCAGCGTAGTCCCTGGTCTGAGGAACACTGAAGCTTTCTTT

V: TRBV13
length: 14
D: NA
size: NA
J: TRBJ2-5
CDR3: CASSWFGGMETQYF
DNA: TGTGCCAGCAGCTGGTTTGGGGGGATGGAGACCCAGTACTTC